Presented here are 29 T cell receptor beta chains from one specimen sequenced in a study of control samples from healthy donors and cancer patients. TCRdb keeps only in-frame clones here, not all; method: immunoSEQ multiplex PCR. The sample shows around 140,000 clones, under 90% of them seen only once. Sequenced input: PBMCs. Source of these receptors: a middle-aged man with head and neck cancer.

V and J are TRBV15 and TRBJ2-1; D remains unclear. The V gene's germline CDR1 is LNHNV and CDR2 YYDKDF (reference sequence). V lost 0 bases and J 8 bases, leaving 5 bases between the germline ends. This CDR3 spans 12 amino acids. Here the CDR3 reads CATSRDRDEQFF. The CDR3 DNA sequence: TGTGCCACCAGCAGAGATCGAGATGAGCAGTTCTTC.

The chain is built from TRBV6-4 and TRBJ1-2; a weak D match, TRBD1 (6 bases). Per germline, CDR1 MRHNA and CDR2 SNTAGT. This CDR3 is 12 amino acids long. With 2 bases removed from V and 7 bases from J, the gap between germline ends came to 8 bases. CDR3 in DNA: TGTGCCAGCAGTGACAGGGGGACTGGCTACACCTTC. This codes for CASSDRGTGYTF.

CDR3 sequence: CAISAGQGREPFTEAFF. CDR3 DNA sequence: TGTGCCATCAGTGCAGGACAGGGTCGGGAGCCGTTCACTGAAGCTTTCTTT. The chain recombines TRBV10-3 with TRBJ1-1, with 8 nucleotides matching TRBD1. V shed 4 bases, J shed 4 bases, and the junction held 14 bases outside the gene matches. The CDR3 runs to 17 residues. The germline V gene has CDR1 ENHRY and CDR2 SYGVKD.

J is TRBJ1-4 and V is TRBV24-1; possibly TRBD1 for D (6 bases). CDR1 and CDR2 from the germline V gene are KGHDR and SFDVKD. The CDR3 is 15 residues long. V lost 4 bases and J 5 bases, leaving 13 bases between the germline ends. The CDR3 DNA is TGTGCCACCAGTGACGGGGACAATACGAATGAAAAACTGTTTTTT. This encodes CATSDGDNTNEKLFF.

The rearrangement links TRBV6-5 to TRBJ2-1, with 7 nucleotides matching TRBD2. CDR1 and CDR2 from the germline V gene are MNHEY and SVGAGI. The V and J ends lost 5 bases and 6 bases, in that order; junction bases with no gene match: 7. This CDR3 is 14 amino acids long. As DNA, the CDR3 is TGTGCCAGCAGTAGTATGGGACTATTCAATGAGCAGTTCTTC. Translation: CASSSMGLFNEQFF.

The gene calls are TRBV3-1 (or the pseudogene TRBV3-2) and TRBJ2-1; 14 nucleotides match TRBD2. The CDR3 has 18 amino acids. Trimming at V came to 5 bases and at J to 0 bases, leaving 6 bases not matched to a gene. Germline CDR1 reads LGHDT; CDR2 reads YNNKEL (reference sequence). This chain's CDR3 is CASSRLAGGKSSYNEQFF. The CDR3 nucleotides read TGTGCCAGCAGCAGACTAGCGGGAGGGAAGAGCTCCTACAATGAGCAGTTCTTC.

This chain uses TRBV7-8 with TRBJ2-1; D might be TRBD2 (7 bases). From germline, CDR1 is SGHVS and CDR2 FQNEAQ. The V end was cut by 0 bases, the J end by 4 bases, with 10 bases between. The CDR3 has 15 residues. The CDR3 DNA follows: TGTGCCAGCAGCTTAGCGGGGGGGCCTTACAATGAGCAGTTCTTC. Translated, it gives CASSLAGGPYNEQFF.

This clone was picked up one time. The rearrangement joins TRBV11-2 to TRBJ2-3; TRBD2 matches 11 bases. With 5 bases clipped from V and 2 bases from J, the junction kept 6 bases outside the gene matches. Germline CDR1 reads SGHAT; CDR2 reads FQNNGV. There are 16 residues in the CDR3. The CDR3 protein is CASSGRLAGTTDTQYF. CDR3 bases: TGTGCCAGCAGCGGGAGACTAGCGGGAACCACAGATACGCAGTATTTT.

This sequence joins TRBV7-2 and TRBJ2-3; 8 nucleotides line up with TRBD2. The germline CDR1 and CDR2 sequences are SGHTA and FQGNSA. With V trimmed by 1 base and J by 5 bases, 8 bases remained unmatched. This CDR3 region has 16 residues. The chain's CDR3 is CASSLVTSAGQDTQYF. CDR3 bases: TGTGCCAGCAGCTTAGTGACTAGCGCTGGACAAGATACGCAGTATTTT.

CDR3 sequence reads: CASSQAGPPYNEQFF. The CDR3 DNA follows: TGCGCCAGCAGCCAAGCGGGACCTCCCTACAATGAGCAGTTCTTC. The chain employs TRBV4-1 and TRBJ2-1; D possibly matches TRBD1 or TRBD2 (5 bases each). Trimming pared 1 base from V and 2 bases from J, leaving 9 bases between. This CDR3 has 15 residues. The V gene's germline CDR1 is MGHRA and CDR2 YSYEKL.

V is TRBV19 and J is TRBJ1-5; a weak D match, TRBD1 (5 bases). V lost 6 bases to trimming and J lost 8 bases, with 17 bases between them. The CDR3 has 14 amino acids. The germline V gene encodes CDR1 LNHDA and CDR2 SQIVND (reference sequence). The CDR3 here is CASRNSGTSEPQHF. CDR3 DNA: TGTGCCAGTAGGAACTCCGGGACCTCTGAGCCCCAGCATTTT.

The chain joins TRBV28 to TRBJ1-3, with D unresolved. The CDR3 has 14 amino acids. The V and J ends lost 6 bases and 2 bases respectively, with 11 bases between them. Germline-derived CDR1 and CDR2 are MDHEN and SYDVKM. In DNA form, the CDR3 reads TGTGCCAGCAGGGCACAGCTGGCTGGAAACACCATATATTTT. Translation gives CASRAQLAGNTIYF.

The V call is TRBV5-1, the J call TRBJ2-3; TRBD1 or TRBD2 may be the D gene (5 bases each). Trimming pared 5 bases from V and 6 bases from J, leaving 10 bases between. The V gene's germline CDR1 is SGHRS and CDR2 YFSETQ. CDR3 length: 12 residues. The CDR3 DNA reads as TGCGCCAGCAGTCGGGACGGGGATACGCAGTATTTT. Protein product: CASSRDGDTQYF.

This clone was recorded once. V and J are TRBV6-4 and TRBJ2-2; D not certain. The CDR3 runs to 14 residues. Germline V CDR1 and CDR2: MRHNA, SNTAGT. The V and J ends lost 3 bases and 7 bases respectively, with 12 bases between them. CDR3 in DNA: TGTGCCAGCAGTGAAGTTGCACTGGGCGGGGAGCTGTTTTTT. Translated: CASSEVALGGELFF.

The chain carries TRBV5-6 and TRBJ2-7; TRBD2 aligns across 8 bases. The CDR3 spans 15 residues. From germline, CDR1 is SGHDT and CDR2 YYEEEE. The junction had 6 bases not matched to a gene; V was cut back by 1 base and J by 3 bases. DNA for the CDR3: TGTGCCAGCAGCTTGCGATCGGGAGGGGACTACGAGCAGTACTTC. It encodes CASSLRSGGDYEQYF.

The chain has TRBV9 and TRBJ1-2, with D maybe TRBD1 (5 bases). The CDR3 is 17 residues long. Trimming cost V 0 bases and J 4 bases, with 19 bases left between them. The germline V gene has CDR1 SGDLS and CDR2 YYNGEE. The CDR3 DNA is TGTGCCAGCAGCGTAGGAGTCAATATGGGACTTCCCTATGGCTACACCTTC. Translating it yields CASSVGVNMGLPYGYTF. The variable domain in full, with the rest retrieved from reference TRBV9 and TRBJ1-2, is DSGVTQTPKHLITATGQRVTLRCSPRSGDLSVYWYQQSLDQGLQFLIQYYNGEERAKGNILERFSAQQFPDLHSELNLSSLELGDSALYFCASSVGVNMGLPYGYTFGSGTRLTVV.

The V and J genes are TRBV7-9 and TRBJ2-7, with 8 bases fitting TRBD1. The CDR3 contains 16 residues. V gave up 0 bases and J gave up 2 bases; unmatched junction bases: 6. Germline CDR1 SEHNR, CDR2 FQNEAQ (reference sequence). The CDR3 DNA sequence: TGTGCCAGCAGCTTAGCGTCAGGGGGCGCGACCTACGAGCAGTACTTC. Translation: CASSLASGGATYEQYF.

This clone has only one observation. The chain has TRBV5-1 and TRBJ2-2; D is unresolved. This CDR3 has 14 amino acids. Trimming cost V 1 base and J 7 bases, with 11 bases left between them. From germline, CDR1 is SGHRS and CDR2 YFSETQ. As DNA, the CDR3 is TGCGCCAGCAGCTTGTTACCCCGTGGCGGGGAGCTGTTTTTT. Residues: CASSLLPRGGELFF.

The J gene is TRBJ1-1, the V gene TRBV27; a possible D gene is TRBD1 (5 bases). Germline CDR1 reads MNHEY; CDR2 reads SMNVEV (reference sequence). This CDR3 is 17 amino acids long. The V gene lost 0 bases and the J gene lost 0 bases, with 14 bases spanning the gap. The CDR3 loop is CASSLSRPGRVNTEAFF. DNA of the CDR3: TGTGCCAGCAGTTTATCTCGTCCAGGGAGGGTGAACACTGAAGCTTTCTTT.

The chain is built from TRBV4-2 and TRBJ2-7; 7 bases align to TRBD2. Per the germline V gene, CDR1 is LGHNA and CDR2 is YNFKEQ. The CDR3 totals 16 residues. Trimming at V came to 0 bases and at J to 2 bases, leaving 7 bases not matched to a gene. DNA for the CDR3: TGTGCCAGCAGCCAAGATGCCAGCGGGAAACCCTACGAGCAGTACTTC. It specifies CASSQDASGKPYEQYF.

The V and J genes are TRBV7-3 and TRBJ1-3; 7 positions agree with TRBD1. Germline values: CDR1 SGHTA, CDR2 FQGTGA. The CDR3 sequence is 14 residues long. V shed 7 bases, J shed 3 bases, and the junction held 6 bases outside the gene matches. CDR3 DNA: TGTGCCAGCACCGAAAGGGGGCATGGAAACACCATATATTTT. This encodes CASTERGHGNTIYF.

The CDR3: CASSQEGLAGTGELFF. CDR3 DNA sequence: TGTGCCAGCAGCCAAGAGGGACTAGCGGGGACCGGGGAGCTGTTTTTT. The chain is built from TRBV4-2 and TRBJ2-2; 13 bases map to TRBD2. This CDR3 is 16 amino acids long. Germline values: CDR1 LGHNA, CDR2 YNFKEQ. V gave up 0 bases and J gave up 5 bases; unmatched junction bases: 0.

This chain joins TRBV5-1 and TRBJ2-5; the match to TRBD2 covers 10 bases. Germline V CDR1 and CDR2: SGHRS, YFSETQ. V dropped 4 bases and J dropped 4; count of bases not matched to a gene: 4. This CDR3 is built from 14 residues. CDR3 nucleotides: TGCGCCAGCAGCGCGGGACTAGCGCCAGAGACCCAGTACTTC. It encodes CASSAGLAPETQYF.

This sequence joins TRBV20-1 and TRBJ2-1; TRBD2 aligns across 7 bases. V shed 3 bases, J shed 9 bases, and the junction held 17 bases outside the gene matches. Germline V lookup: CDR1 DFQATT, CDR2 SNEGSKA (reference sequence). This CDR3 is 16 amino acids long. CDR3 DNA: TGCAGTGCTAGTCCCTCCCGGGGGGTGGAAAGTAGTGAGCAGTTCTTC. This encodes CSASPSRGVESSEQFF.

The V and J genes are TRBV5-6 and TRBJ2-1; D is possibly TRBD1 (6 bases). Germline values: CDR1 SGHDT, CDR2 YYEEEE. The CDR3 sequence is 14 residues long. The V end lost 0 bases, the J end lost 9 bases, and 13 bases lay between the germline ends. CDR3 DNA: TGTGCCAGCAGCTTGGACAGGGCTATCAGTGAGCAGTTCTTC. This gives the protein CASSLDRAISEQFF.

The chain joins TRBV11-3 to TRBJ2-1, with a weak D call TRBD2 (5 bases). Germline V gene sequence: CDR1 SGHNT, CDR2 YENEEA. The CDR3 runs 13 residues. V lost 5 bases to trimming and J lost 8 bases, with 13 bases between them. In DNA form, the CDR3 reads TGTGCCAGCAGCCCGAGAGGGTGGGATGAGCAGTTCTTC. Amino acids: CASSPRGWDEQFF.

This clone was found once. The rearrangement links TRBV21-1 to TRBJ1-3; TRBD1 is taken as the D call from the table, unchecked against the DNA. TRBV21-1 is a recognized pseudogene. The CDR3 consists of 16 residues. The CDR3 DNA reads as TGTGCCAGCAGTAACACAGGGATGAGCTCTGGAAACACCATATATTTT. The encoded protein is CASSNTGMSSGNTIYF.

The chain combines TRBV5-1 with TRBJ2-1, with a possible D match to TRBD1 (5 bases). The CDR3 contains 16 residues. V dropped 1 base and J dropped 0 bases, with 11 bases sitting between them. From germline, CDR1 is SGHRS and CDR2 YFSETQ. The CDR3 loop reads CASSLRGISSYNEQFF. The CDR3 bases are TGCGCCAGCAGCTTGAGGGGTATTAGCTCCTACAATGAGCAGTTCTTC.

The V and J genes are TRBV4-1 and TRBJ2-5; either TRBD1 or TRBD2 may supply D (5 bases each). The CDR3 runs to 13 residues. The germline V and J ends were trimmed by 5 bases and 7 bases, with 14 bases remaining between them. Per germline, CDR1 MGHRA and CDR2 YSYEKL. This CDR3 is CASSSGTHATQYF. CDR3 DNA: TGCGCCAGCAGCTCTGGGACCCACGCGACCCAGTACTTC.